The present entry profiles one T cell receptor beta chain with its context. Antigen specificity is unknown. One entry per CDR3 protein, called by TCRdb with MiXCR from the reads. The sample shows 250,000 to 300,000 distinct CDR3 sequences, less than 9.5% of them seen only once. The germline CDR1 and CDR2 sequences are LNHDA and SQIVND (reference sequence). Trimming cost V 5 bases and J 1 base; bases outside gene matches: 3. This CDR3 has 15 amino acids. These data originate in a study of T cell repertoires in cytomegalovirus infection. Study background: Public TCR beta signatures indicated both CMV infection and matching HLA type. Study-level points and caveats: HLA-C-restricted TCR beta clonotypes specific for CMV led the ex vivo response.

The sequence was collected from a human donor in good health (CMV status not recorded). Some clones in this sample may be carry-over from other donors' samples. The sample taken for sequencing was PBMCs. V gene TRBV19 combines with J gene TRBJ2-2; 8 bases agree with TRBD2. The CDR3 region is CASSETSGNTGELFF. CDR3 coding DNA: TGTGCCAGTAGTGAAACTAGCGGGAACACCGGGGAGCTGTTTTTT.